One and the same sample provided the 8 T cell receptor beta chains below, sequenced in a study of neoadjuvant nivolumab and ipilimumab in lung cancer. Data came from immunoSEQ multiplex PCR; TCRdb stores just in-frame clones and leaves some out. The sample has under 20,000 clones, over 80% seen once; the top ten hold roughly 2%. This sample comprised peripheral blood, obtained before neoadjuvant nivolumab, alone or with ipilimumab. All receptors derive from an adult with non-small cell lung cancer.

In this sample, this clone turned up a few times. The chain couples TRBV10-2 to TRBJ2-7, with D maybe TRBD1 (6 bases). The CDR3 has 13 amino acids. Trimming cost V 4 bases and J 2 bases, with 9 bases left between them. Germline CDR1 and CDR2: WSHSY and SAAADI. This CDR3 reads CASSVTGPYEQYF. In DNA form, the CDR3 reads TGCGCCAGCAGTGTAACAGGGCCCTACGAGCAGTACTTC.

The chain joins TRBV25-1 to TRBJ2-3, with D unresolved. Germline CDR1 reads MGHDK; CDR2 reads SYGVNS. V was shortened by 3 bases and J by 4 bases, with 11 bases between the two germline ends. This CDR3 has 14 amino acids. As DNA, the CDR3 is TGTGCCAGCAGTGAGGCGAGTCTATCAGATACGCAGTATTTT. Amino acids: CASSEASLSDTQYF. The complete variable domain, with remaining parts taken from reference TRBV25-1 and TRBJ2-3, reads EADIYQTPRYLVIGTGKKITLECSQTMGHDKMYWYQQDPGMELHLIHYSYGVNSTEKGDLSSESTVSRIRTEHFPLTLESARPSHTSQYLCASSEASLSDTQYFGPGTRLTVL.

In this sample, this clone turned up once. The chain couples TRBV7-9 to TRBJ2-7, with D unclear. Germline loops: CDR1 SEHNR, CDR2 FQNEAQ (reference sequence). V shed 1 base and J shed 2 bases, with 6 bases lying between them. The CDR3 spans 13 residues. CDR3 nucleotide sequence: TGTGCCAGCAGCTTAGGAGGCCCCTACGAGCAGTACTTC. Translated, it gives CASSLGGPYEQYF.

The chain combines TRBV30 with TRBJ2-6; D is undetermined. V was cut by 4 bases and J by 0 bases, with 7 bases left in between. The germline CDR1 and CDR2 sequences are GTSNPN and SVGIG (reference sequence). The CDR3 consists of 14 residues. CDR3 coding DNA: TGTGCCTGGAAACCCAGCTCTGGGGCCAACGTCCTGACTTTC. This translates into CAWKPSSGANVLTF.

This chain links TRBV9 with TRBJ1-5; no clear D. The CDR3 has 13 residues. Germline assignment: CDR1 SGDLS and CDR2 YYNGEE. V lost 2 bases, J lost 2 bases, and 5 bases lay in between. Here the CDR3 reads CASSVLGNQPQHF. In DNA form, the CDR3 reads TGTGCCAGCAGCGTCCTGGGCAATCAGCCCCAGCATTTT.

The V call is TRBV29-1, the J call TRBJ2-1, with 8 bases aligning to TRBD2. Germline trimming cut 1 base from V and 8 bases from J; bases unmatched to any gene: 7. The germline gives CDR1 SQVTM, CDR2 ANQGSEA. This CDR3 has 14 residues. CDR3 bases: TGCAGCGTTGAAGTCAGCGGGAGCGGGGATGAGCAGTTCTTC. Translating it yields CSVEVSGSGDEQFF.

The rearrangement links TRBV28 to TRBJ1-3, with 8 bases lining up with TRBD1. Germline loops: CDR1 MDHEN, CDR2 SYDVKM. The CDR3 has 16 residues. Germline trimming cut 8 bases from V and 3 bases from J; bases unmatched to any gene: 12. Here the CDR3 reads CASSKGQGSFGNTIYF. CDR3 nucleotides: TGTGCCAGCTCCAAAGGACAGGGTTCGTTTGGAAACACCATATATTTT.

DNA for the CDR3: TGTGCCAGCAACCTGGGGACGGAGGACGAGCAGTACTTC. Amino acid sequence: CASNLGTEDEQYF. The chain links TRBV7-9 to TRBJ2-7; D tentatively fits TRBD1 or TRBD2 (5 bases each). The length of the CDR3 is 13 residues. With 7 bases removed from V and 5 bases from J, the gap between germline ends came to 15 bases. Germline CDR1 SEHNR, CDR2 FQNEAQ (reference sequence).